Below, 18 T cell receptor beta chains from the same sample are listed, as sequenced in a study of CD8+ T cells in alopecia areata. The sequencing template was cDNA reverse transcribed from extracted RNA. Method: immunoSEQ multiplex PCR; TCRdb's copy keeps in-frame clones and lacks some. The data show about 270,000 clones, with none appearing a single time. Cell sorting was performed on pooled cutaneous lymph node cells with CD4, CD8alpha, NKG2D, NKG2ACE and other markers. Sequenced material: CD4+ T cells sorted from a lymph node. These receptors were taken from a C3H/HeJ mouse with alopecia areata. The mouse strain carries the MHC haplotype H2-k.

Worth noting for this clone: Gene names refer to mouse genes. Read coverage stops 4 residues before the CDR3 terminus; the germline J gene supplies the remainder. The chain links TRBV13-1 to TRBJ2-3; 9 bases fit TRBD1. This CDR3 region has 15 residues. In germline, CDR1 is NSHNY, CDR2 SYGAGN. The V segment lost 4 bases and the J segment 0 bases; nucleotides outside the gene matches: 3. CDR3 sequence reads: CASSKQGASAETLYF. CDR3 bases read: TGTGCCAGCAGTAAACAGGGGGCAAGTGCAGAA.

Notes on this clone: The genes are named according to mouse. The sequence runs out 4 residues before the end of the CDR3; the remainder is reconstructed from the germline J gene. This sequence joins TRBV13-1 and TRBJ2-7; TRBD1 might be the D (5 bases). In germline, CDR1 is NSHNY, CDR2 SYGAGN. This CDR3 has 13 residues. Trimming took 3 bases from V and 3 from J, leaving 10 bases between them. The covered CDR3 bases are TGTGCCAGCAGTGGAAGACAGATCTAT. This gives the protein CASSGRQIY. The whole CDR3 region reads CASSGRQIYEQYF.

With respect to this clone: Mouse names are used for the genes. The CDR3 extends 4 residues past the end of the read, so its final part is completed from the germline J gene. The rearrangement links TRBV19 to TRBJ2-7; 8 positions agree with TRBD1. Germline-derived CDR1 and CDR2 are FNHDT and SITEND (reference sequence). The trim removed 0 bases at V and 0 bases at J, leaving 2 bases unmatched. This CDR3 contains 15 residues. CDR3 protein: CASSIGGTGSYEQYF. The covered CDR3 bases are TGTGCCAGCAGTATAGGCGGGACAGGCTCCTAT.

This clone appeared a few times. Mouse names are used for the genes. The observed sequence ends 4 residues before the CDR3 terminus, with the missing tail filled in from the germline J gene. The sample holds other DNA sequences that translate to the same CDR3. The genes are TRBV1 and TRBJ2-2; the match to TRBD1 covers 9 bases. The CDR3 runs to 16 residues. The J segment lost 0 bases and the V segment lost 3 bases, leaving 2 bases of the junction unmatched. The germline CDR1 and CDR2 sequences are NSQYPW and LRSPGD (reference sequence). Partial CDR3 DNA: TGCACCTGCAGTGCCGGGACAGGGCCAAACACCGGG. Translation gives CTCSAGTGPNTG. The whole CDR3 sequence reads CTCSAGTGPNTGQLYF.

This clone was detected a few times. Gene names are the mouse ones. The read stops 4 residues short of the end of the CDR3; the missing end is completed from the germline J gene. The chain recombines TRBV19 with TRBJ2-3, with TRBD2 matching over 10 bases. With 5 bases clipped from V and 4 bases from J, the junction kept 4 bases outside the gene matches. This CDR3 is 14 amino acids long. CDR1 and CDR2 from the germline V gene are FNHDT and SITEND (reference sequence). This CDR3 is CASRPGLGTETLYF. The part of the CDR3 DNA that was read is TGTGCCAGCAGGCCGGGACTGGGGACAGAA.

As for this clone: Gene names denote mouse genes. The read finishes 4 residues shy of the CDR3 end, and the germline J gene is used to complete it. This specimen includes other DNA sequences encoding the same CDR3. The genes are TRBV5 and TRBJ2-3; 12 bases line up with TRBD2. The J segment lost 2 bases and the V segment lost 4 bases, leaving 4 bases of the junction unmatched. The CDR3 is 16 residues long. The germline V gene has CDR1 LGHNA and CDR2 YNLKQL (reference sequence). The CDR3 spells CASSPGTGGTAETLYF. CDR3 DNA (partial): TGTGCCAGCAGCCCAGGGACTGGGGGGACTGCAGAA.

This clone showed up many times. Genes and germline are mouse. Incomplete CDR3 DNA: TGTGCCAGCAGCGCTGGGGAAGAC. Translation gives CASSAGED. The complete CDR3 sequence is CASSAGEDTQYF. The chain is built from TRBV3 and TRBJ2-5; possible D gene TRBD2, 6 bases. The CDR3 is cut off 4 residues early in the read; its end comes from the germline J gene. This CDR3 is built from 12 residues. The germline V gene has CDR1 SNHLY and CDR2 FYNGKV (reference sequence).

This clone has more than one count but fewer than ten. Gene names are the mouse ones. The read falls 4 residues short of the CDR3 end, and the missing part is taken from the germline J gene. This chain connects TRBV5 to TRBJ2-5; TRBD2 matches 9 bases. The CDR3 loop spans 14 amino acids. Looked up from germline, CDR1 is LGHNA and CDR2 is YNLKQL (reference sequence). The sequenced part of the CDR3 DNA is TGTGCCAGCAGCCAAGGGACTGGGGCAGAC. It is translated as CASSQGTGAD. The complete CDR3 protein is CASSQGTGADTQYF.

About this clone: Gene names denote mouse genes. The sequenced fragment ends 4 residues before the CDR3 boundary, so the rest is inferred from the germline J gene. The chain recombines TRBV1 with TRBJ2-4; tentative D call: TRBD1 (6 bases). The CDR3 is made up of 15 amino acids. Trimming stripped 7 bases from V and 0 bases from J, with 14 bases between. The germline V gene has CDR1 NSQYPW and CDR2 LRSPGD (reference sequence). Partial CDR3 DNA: TGCACCTGCACTCCGGACAGATCTAGTCAAAAC. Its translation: CTCTPDRSSQN. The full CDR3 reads CTCTPDRSSQNTLYF.

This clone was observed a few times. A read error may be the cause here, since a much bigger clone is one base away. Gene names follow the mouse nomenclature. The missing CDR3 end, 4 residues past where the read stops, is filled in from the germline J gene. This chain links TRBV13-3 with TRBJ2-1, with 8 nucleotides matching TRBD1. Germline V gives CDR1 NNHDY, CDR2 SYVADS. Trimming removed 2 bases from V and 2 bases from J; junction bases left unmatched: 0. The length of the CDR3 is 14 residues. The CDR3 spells CASSDRGHYAEQFF. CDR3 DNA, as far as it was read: TGTGCCAGCAGTGACAGGGGGCACTATGCT.

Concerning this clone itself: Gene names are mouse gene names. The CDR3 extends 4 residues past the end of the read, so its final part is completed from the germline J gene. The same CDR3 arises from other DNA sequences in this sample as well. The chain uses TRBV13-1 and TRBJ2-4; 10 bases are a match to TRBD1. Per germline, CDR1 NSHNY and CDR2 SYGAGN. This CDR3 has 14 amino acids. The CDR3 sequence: CASSDGTGGNTLYF. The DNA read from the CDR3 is TGTGCCAGCAGTGATGGGACAGGGGGAAAC.

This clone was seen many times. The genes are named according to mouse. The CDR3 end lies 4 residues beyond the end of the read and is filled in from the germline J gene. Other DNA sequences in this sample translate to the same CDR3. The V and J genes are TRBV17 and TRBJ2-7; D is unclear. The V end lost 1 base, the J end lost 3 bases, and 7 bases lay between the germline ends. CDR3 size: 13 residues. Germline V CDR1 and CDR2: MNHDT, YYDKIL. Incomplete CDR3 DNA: TGTGCTAGCAGTAGAGGCCAGGTCTAT. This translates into CASSRGQVY. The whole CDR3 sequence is CASSRGQVYEQYF.

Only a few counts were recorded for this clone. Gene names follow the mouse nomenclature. The part of the CDR3 DNA that was read is TGTGCCAGCGGTGATAGCTGGGGGGGGCAAGAC. Encoded protein: CASGDSWGGQD. The whole CDR3 reads CASGDSWGGQDTQYF. The chain is built from TRBV13-2 and TRBJ2-5; TRBD2 matches 9 bases. The read gets to within 4 residues of the CDR3 end, and the germline J gene fills in the rest. This CDR3 has 15 amino acids. J lost 3 bases, V lost 1 base, and 3 bases had no gene match. Looked up from germline, CDR1 is NNHNN and CDR2 is SYGAGS (reference sequence).

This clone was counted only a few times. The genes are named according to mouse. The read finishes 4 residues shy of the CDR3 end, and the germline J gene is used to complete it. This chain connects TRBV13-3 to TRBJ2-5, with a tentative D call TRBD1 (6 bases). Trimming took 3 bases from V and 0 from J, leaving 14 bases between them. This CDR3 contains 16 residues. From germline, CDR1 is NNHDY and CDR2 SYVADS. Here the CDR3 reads CASSGPRTDNQDTQYF. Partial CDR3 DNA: TGTGCCAGCAGTGGGCCCCGGACAGATAACCAAGAC.

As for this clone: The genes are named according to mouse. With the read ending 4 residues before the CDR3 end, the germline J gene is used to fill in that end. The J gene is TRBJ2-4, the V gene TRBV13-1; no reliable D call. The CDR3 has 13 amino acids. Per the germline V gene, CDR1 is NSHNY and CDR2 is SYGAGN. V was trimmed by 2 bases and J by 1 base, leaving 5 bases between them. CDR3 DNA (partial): TGTGCCAGCAGTGAGAAGGGTCAAAAC. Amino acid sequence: CASSEKGQN. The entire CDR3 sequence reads CASSEKGQNTLYF.

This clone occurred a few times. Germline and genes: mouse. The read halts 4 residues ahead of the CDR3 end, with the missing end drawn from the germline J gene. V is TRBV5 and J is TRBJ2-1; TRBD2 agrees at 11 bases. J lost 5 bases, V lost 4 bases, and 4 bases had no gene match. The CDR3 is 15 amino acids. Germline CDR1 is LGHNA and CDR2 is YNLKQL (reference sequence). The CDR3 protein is CASSPRDWGNAEQFF. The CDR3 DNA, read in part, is TGTGCCAGCAGCCCCAGGGACTGGGGGAATGCT.

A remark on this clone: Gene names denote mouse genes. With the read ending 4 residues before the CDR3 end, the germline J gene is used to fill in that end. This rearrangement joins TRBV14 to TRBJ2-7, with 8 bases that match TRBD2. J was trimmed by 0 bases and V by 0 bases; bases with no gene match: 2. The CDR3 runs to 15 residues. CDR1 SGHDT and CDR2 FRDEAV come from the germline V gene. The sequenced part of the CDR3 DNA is TGTGCCAGCAGTTTCTCTGGGGGGAGCTCCTAT. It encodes CASSFSGGSSY. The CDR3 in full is CASSFSGGSSYEQYF. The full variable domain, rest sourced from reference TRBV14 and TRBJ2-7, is EAGVTQSPRYAVLQEGQAVSFWCDPISGHDTLYWYQQPRDQGPQLLVYFRDEAVIDNSQLPSDRFSAVRPKGTNSTLKIQSAKQGDTATYLCASSFSGGSSYEQYFGPGTRLTVL.

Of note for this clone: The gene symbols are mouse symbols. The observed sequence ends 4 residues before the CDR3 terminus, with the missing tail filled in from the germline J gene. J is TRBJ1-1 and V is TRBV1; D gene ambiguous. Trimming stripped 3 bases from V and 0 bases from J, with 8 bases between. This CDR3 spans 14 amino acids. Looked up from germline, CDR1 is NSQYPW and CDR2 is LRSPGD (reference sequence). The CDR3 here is CTCSALGTNTEVFF. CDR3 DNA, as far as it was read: TGCACCTGCAGTGCGTTGGGGACAAACACA.